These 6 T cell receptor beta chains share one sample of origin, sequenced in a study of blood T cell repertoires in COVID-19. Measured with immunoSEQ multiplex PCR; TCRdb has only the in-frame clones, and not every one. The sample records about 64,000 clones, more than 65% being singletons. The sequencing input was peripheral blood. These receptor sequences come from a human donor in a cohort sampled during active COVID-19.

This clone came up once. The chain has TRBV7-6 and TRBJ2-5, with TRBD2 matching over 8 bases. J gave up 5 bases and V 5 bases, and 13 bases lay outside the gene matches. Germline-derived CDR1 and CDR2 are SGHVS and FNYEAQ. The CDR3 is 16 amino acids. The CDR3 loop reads CASSGVGGGPGETQYF. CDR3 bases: TGTGCCAGCAGCGGAGTCGGCGGGGGGCCTGGGGAGACCCAGTACTTC.

The chain's CDR3 is CASSERQGVTRETQYF. CDR3 nucleotide sequence: TGTGCCAGCAGTGAAAGGCAGGGGGTGACACGGGAGACCCAGTACTTC. The rearrangement links TRBV6-1 to TRBJ2-5; TRBD1 matches at 7 bases. This CDR3 is built from 16 residues. Looked up from germline, CDR1 is MNHNS and CDR2 is SASEGT. Trimming cost V 2 bases and J 5 bases; bases outside gene matches: 11.

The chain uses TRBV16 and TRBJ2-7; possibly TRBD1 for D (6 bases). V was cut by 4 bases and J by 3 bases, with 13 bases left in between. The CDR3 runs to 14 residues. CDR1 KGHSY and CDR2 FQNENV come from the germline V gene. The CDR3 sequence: CASSLGQIGYEQYF. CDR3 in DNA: TGTGCCAGCAGCCTGGGACAAATAGGCTACGAGCAGTACTTC.

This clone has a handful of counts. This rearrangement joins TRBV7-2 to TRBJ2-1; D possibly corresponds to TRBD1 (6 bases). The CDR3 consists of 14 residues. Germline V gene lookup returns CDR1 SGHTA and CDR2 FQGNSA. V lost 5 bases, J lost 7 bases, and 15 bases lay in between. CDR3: CASSRQQGWNEQFF. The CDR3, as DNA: TGTGCCAGCAGCCGGCAGCAGGGGTGGAATGAGCAGTTCTTC.

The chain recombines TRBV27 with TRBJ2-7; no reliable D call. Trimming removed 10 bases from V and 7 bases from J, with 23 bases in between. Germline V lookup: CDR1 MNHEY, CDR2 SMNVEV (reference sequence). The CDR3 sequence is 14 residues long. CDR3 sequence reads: CAIEQRDSPFEQYF. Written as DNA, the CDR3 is TGTGCCATCGAACAACGAGACTCCCCTTTTGAGCAGTACTTC.

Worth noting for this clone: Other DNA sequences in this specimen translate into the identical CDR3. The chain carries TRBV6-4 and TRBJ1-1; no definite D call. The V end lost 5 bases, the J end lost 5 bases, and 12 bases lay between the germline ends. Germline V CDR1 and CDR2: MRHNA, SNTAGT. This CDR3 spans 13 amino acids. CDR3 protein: CASSYSQQTEAFF. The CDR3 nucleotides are TGTGCCAGCAGTTACAGCCAACAGACTGAAGCTTTCTTT.